A selection of T cell receptor beta chains follows, all from one sample in a study of shared clonotypes between healthy human individuals. Generated by immunoSEQ multiplex PCR, the TCRdb table keeps only in-frame clones and is missing some. The table records approximately 1,000,000 clones, 70% to 80% of them present only once. The specimen sequenced was memory CD4+ T cells from PBMCs. These receptors came from a young man in good health. Some clones in this sample may be carry-over from other donors' samples. Each CDR3 is given with its conserved first and last residue. A D gene is named only where the DNA matches it firmly. Some rows have no size entry. The others give once, few or many, or a class for an expanded clone.

J,V,size,D,CDR3,DNA
TRBJ2-4,TRBV5-6,NA,NA,CASSLTGEDIQYF,TGTGCCAGCAGCTTGACGGGAGAGGACATTCAGTACTTC
TRBJ2-2,TRBV9,few,NA,CASSVDLAPGELFF,TGTGCCAGCAGCGTAGATCTAGCGCCCGGGGAGCTGTTTTTT
TRBJ2-3,TRBV28,NA,TRBD2,CASSLRGAGHGDTQYF,TGTGCCAGCAGTTTAAGAGGAGCGGGGCACGGGGATACGCAGTATTTT
TRBJ1-2,TRBV4-1,NA,NA,CASSQGFSYTF,TGCGCCAGCAGCCAAGGTTTTAGCTACACCTTC
TRBJ2-4,TRBV11-1,NA,NA,CASSLIVGGKNIQYF,TGTGCCAGCAGCTTAATAGTAGGCGGCAAAAACATTCAGTACTTC
TRBJ2-1,TRBV11-1,NA,TRBD2,CASSFYGRAGYEQFF,TGTGCCAGCAGCTTTTACGGGAGGGCCGGGTATGAGCAGTTCTTC
TRBJ1-4,TRBV5-6,NA,TRBD1,CASSVGQGGKLFF,TGTGCCAGCAGCGTAGGACAGGGGGGAAAACTGTTTTTT
TRBJ1-6,TRBV6-1,NA,NA,CASRVDSALNSPLHF,TGTGCCAGCAGAGTCGACAGTGCCCTTAATTCACCCCTCCACTTT
TRBJ2-5,TRBV7-9,NA,NA,CASSLSGKQETQYF,TGTGCCAGCAGCTTATCGGGGAAGCAAGAGACCCAGTACTTC
TRBJ2-7,TRBV7-2,NA,NA,CASSWKLDSQYEQYF,TGTGCCAGCAGCTGGAAGCTTGACAGCCAGTACGAGCAGTACTTC
TRBJ1-5,TRBV7-8,NA,NA,CASSAGASGVHF,TGTGCCAGCAGCGCGGGGGCCTCGGGGGTACATTTT
TRBJ2-7,TRBV10-3,NA,NA,CAISRENEQYF,TGTGCCATCAGCCGGGAGAACGAGCAGTACTTC
TRBJ2-1,TRBV7-2,NA,TRBD2,CASSQWGGVSSYNEQFF,TGTGCCAGCAGCCAATGGGGAGGGGTAAGCTCCTACAATGAGCAGTTCTTC
TRBJ2-4,TRBV6-5,NA,NA,CASSYSTWWAKNIQYF,TGTGCCAGCAGTTACTCGACGTGGTGGGCCAAAAACATTCAGTACTTC
TRBJ2-1,TRBV11-3,NA,TRBD2,CASSGVFVAGYAEQFF,TGTGCCAGCAGCGGGGTTTTTGTAGCGGGATATGCTGAGCAGTTCTTC
TRBJ1-1,TRBV30,NA,NA,CAWSVEVNTEAFF,TGTGCCTGGAGTGTGGAAGTAAACACTGAAGCTTTCTTT
TRBJ2-7,TRBV28,NA,NA,CASSAGSLGAEQYF,TGTGCCAGCAGTGCGGGATCGTTGGGGGCCGAGCAGTACTTC
TRBJ1-5,TRBV7-2,NA,NA,CASSFGRNQPQHF,TGTGCCAGCAGCTTCGGCAGGAATCAGCCCCAGCATTTT
TRBJ2-7,TRBV5-4,NA,TRBD2,CASSLGPSGRAYEQYF,TGTGCCAGCAGCTTGGGTCCTAGCGGGAGAGCATACGAGCAGTACTTC
TRBJ2-1,TRBV6-5,NA,TRBD2,CASTWGGNPGEQFF,TGTGCCAGCACTTGGGGGGGGAATCCTGGTGAGCAGTTCTTC
TRBJ1-1,TRBV5-5,NA,NA,CASRAGLLNTEAFF,TGTGCCAGCAGGGCGGGACTCCTGAACACTGAAGCTTTCTTT
TRBJ1-5,TRBV28,NA,NA,CASSLVGGRMEPQHF,TGTGCCAGCAGTTTGGTCGGGGGGCGAATGGAGCCCCAGCATTTT
TRBJ1-2,TRBV28,NA,TRBD1,CATGTGGSFGYGYTF,TGTGCCACCGGGACAGGGGGCTCGTTCGGCTATGGCTACACCTTC
TRBJ2-1,TRBV15,NA,NA,CATSRLGLEHNEQFF,TGTGCCACCAGCCGCTTGGGGCTAGAACACAATGAGCAGTTCTTC
TRBJ2-7,TRBV7-9,NA,TRBD1,CASSLSGTGSYEQYF,TGTGCCAGCAGCTTATCGGGGACAGGTTCCTACGAGCAGTACTTC
TRBJ1-1,TRBV5-5,NA,NA,CASSLNPVGNTEAFF,TGTGCCAGCAGCTTGAATCCCGTAGGGAACACTGAAGCTTTCTTT